Below, 2 T cell receptor beta chains from the same sample are listed, as sequenced in a study of shared clonotypes between healthy human individuals. TCRdb's copy holds only in-frame clones and misses some; the assay was immunoSEQ multiplex PCR. The sample has more than 2,000,000 clones; 85% to 95% are singletons. The sample taken for sequencing was naive CD4+ T cells from PBMCs. Indicated subset: CD45RA+ positively selected. All receptors derive from a young man in good health. Some clones in this sample may be carry-over from other donors' samples.

The chain is built from TRBV7-3 and TRBJ1-1; TRBD1 matches at 7 bases. V lost 5 bases, J lost 9 bases, and 12 bases stayed unmatched. CDR1 SGHTA and CDR2 FQGTGA come from the germline V gene. This CDR3 contains 14 residues. The DNA for the CDR3 is TGTGCCAGCAGCCCCAGGGGGGGGCAGGCTCAAGCTTTCTTT. Translating gives CASSPRGGQAQAFF.

The chain combines TRBV11-1 with TRBJ2-5, with TRBD2 matching over 9 bases. The germline gives CDR1 SGHAT, CDR2 FQDESV (reference sequence). The CDR3 length is 15 residues. Germline trimming cut 5 bases from V and 5 bases from J; bases unmatched to any gene: 9. The chain's CDR3 is CASSPSGAAPETQYF. Here the CDR3 DNA reads TGTGCCAGCAGCCCTAGCGGGGCCGCCCCGGAGACCCAGTACTTC.